This note documents a single TCR beta chain sequence. What it binds is not known. A much bigger clone sits one base away, suggesting this may be a read error. A J-beta primer mix and a sample-barcoded 5' primer were used in a second PCR of about 6 to 12 cycles. TCRdb fed the 5' RACE reads into MiXCR, producing one record per CDR3 protein. The sample holds about 1.6 million distinct CDR3 sequences, about 35% seen once. The CDR3 has 14 amino acids. CDR1 and CDR2 (germline): SEHNR, FQNEAQ (reference sequence). This sample stems from a study of blood T cells in healthy people across ages. Each of the donors had 8 to 10 milliliters of peripheral blood drawn into EDTA-treated Vacutainer tubes. General study results and limits: Greater diversity and more naive CD4+ cells were seen in long-lived donors than in aged donors. Older individuals had lower TCR beta diversity per million T cells (the decline was roughly linear).

Sample: blood. The chain uses TRBV7-9 and TRBJ1-2, with 8 nucleotides matching TRBD1. The source of this sequence is a woman in her twenties or thirties in good health. This CDR3 reads CASTLSTGDGGYIF. The DNA of the CDR3 is TGTGCCAGCACCCTATCGACAGGGGACGGCGGCTACATCTTC.